The present T cell receptor (beta chain) was sequenced within a study of blood T cell repertoires in COVID-19 (TCRdb year 2020). For context, the study as a whole: The collaborator samples originated in the United States, Italy and Spain and spanned the acute and convalescent phases of COVID-19. Samples came from the ongoing ImmuneRACE study (first 160 participants) plus 1,254 subjects from 6 global collaborators. The prospective study material was composed of cDNA or gDNA derived from T cells, B-cell-depleted T cells, or PBMCs. The repertoires were released in a freely available public database meant as a resource for research on the immune response to SARS-CoV-2. Where HLA class I and class II types were available, the types were taken from metadata supplied by the sample provider, not from assay-based typing. Nearly every sample came with metadata listing a de-identified subject ID, COVID-19 status, age in years and sex. The dataset comprised deeply sampled blood TCRbeta repertoires from subjects exposed to, actively infected with, or recovered from COVID-19. The investigation overall reported the following: The quantity of clinical and demographic metadata differed by source and by participant and was supplied without curation.

The germline V gene encodes CDR1 SGHNT and CDR2 YENEEA. The V end gives up 5 bases and the J end 3 bases, leaving 4 bases in the junction not matched to a gene. Including the terminal cysteine and phenylalanine, the CDR3 comprises 14 residues. Only the CDR3 region is kept as DNA, spanning 42 bases read in frame from base 1. TCRbeta CDR3 regions were amplified from genomic DNA by means of the immunoSEQ Assay, a bias-controlled multiplex PCR. Concerning the study's data processing: The number of nucleated cells in each sample was estimated by amplification of reference gene primers within the assay. To quantify the absolute abundance of each unique TCRbeta CDR3 rearrangement, sequence reads were collapsed and filtered. For each sample, productive Simpson clonality was calculated as the square root of Simpson's diversity index over productive rearrangements. Not all clones reach the TCRdb copy of this immuneACCESS table, which keeps in-frame sequences only. Checked studies attribute under half of the gap to unresolved V genes and leave the rest unexplained. D and trimming come from the DNA, and the V and J calls and clone size come from that table. Counted in this sample were under 150,000 clones; about 92% of them appeared once. The biggest ten clones account for roughly 4.8% of the sample.

A note on this clone: The antigen it recognizes is unknown. No base qualities exist here, and no much larger clone lies one base off it.

In Seattle, one collaborating source enrolled patients while the infection was active and tracked those patients longitudinally over the course of disease. Whole blood was collected in K2EDTA tubes by collaborating institutions according to the institutions' own protocols. For TCRbeta analysis, collaborator samples were shipped as frozen whole blood, as isolated PBMCs, or as DNA extracted from either sample type. Sequenced material: peripheral blood. The clonotype originates from a man aged 55-75 years with COVID-19, enrolled during active disease. The rearrangement joined TRBV11-3 to TRBJ2-7, with 10 bases aligning to TRBD1. At the DNA level, the sequence is TGTGCCAGCAGCCCCCGGACAGGGGGCTACGAGCAGTACTTC. It is translated as CASSPRTGGYEQYF. The full variable domain, with segments outside the CDR3 supplied by the reference TRBV11-3 and TRBJ2-7 proteins, appears as EAGVVQSPRYKIIEKKQPVAFWCNPISGHNTLYWYLQNLGQGPELLIRYENEEAVDDSQLPKDRFSAERLKGVDSTLKIQPAELGDSAVYLCASSPRTGGYEQYFGPGTRLTVT.